Below are 27 T cell receptor beta chains sequenced from a single sample in a study of cytomegalovirus exposure and HLA in healthy donors (dated by TCRdb to about 2017). Library prep was done by the immunoSEQ multiplex PCR assay. Not all clones reach the TCRdb copy of this immuneACCESS table, which keeps in-frame sequences only. Checked studies attribute under half of the gap to unresolved V genes and leave the rest unexplained. Here the sample has around 140,000 clones; 89% occur a single time. Clones ranked in the top ten supply roughly 1.2% of the sample. The sequenced sample was PBMCs. The receptors were gathered from a woman aged 18 to 35 in good health and CMV-seronegative.

The chain joins TRBV5-1 to TRBJ2-1; D is possibly TRBD2 (6 bases). The ends were cut back, 4 bases at V and 3 bases at J, with 11 bases in the middle. The germline CDR1 and CDR2 sequences are SGHRS and YFSETQ. The CDR3 extends over 14 amino acids. CDR3 protein: CASSPVGGYNEQFF. The CDR3 DNA is TGCGCCAGCAGCCCGGTGGGGGGCTACAATGAGCAGTTCTTC. Together with reference TRBV5-1 and TRBJ2-1, the CDR3 gives the full variable domain: KAGVTQTPRYLIKTRGQQVTLSCSPISGHRSVSWYQQTPGQGLQFLFEYFSETQRNKGNFPGRFSGRQFSNSRSEMNVSTLELGDSALYLCASSPVGGYNEQFFGPGTRLTVL.

The chain has TRBV19 and TRBJ1-2, with 8 bases matching TRBD1. V trimming: 3 bases; J trimming: 2 bases; junction bases outside the gene matches: 11. This CDR3 has 17 residues. The V gene's germline CDR1 is LNHDA and CDR2 SQIVND (reference sequence). The CDR3 DNA is TGTGCCAGTAGTATGGGACAGGCCGACCTGTGGAACTATGGCTACACCTTC. Translation: CASSMGQADLWNYGYTF.

This sequence joins TRBV15 and TRBJ1-3; D gene unclear. CDR3 length equals 15 residues. From germline, CDR1 is LNHNV and CDR2 YYDKDF (reference sequence). Between the trimmed V and J ends, which lost 5 bases and 0 bases, there was a span of 11 bases. The CDR3 nucleotides are TGTGCCACCAGCCCAGTTCCAGGCTCTGGAAACACCATATATTTT. It codes for CATSPVPGSGNTIYF.

This chain links TRBV29-1 with TRBJ1-1, with 9 bases lining up with TRBD1. The CDR3 length is 12 residues. Germline CDR1 reads SQVTM; CDR2 reads ANQGSEA. Trimming at V came to 5 bases and at J to 7 bases, leaving 5 bases not matched to a gene. CDR3 sequence (DNA): TGCAGCGTTACAGGGGGCTGGGATGAAGCTTTCTTT. This gives the protein CSVTGGWDEAFF.

This clone came up once. The chain couples TRBV21-1 to TRBJ1-4; the table's TRBD1 call for D was not verified on the DNA. TRBV21-1 is given as a pseudogene. The CDR3 runs to 15 residues. The CDR3 DNA follows: TGTGCCAGCAGCCCCGACAGGGCGCCTAATGAAAAACTGTTTTTT. It is translated as CASSPDRAPNEKLFF.

This sequence joins TRBV21-1 and TRBJ1-6. TRBV21-1 is a known pseudogene. The CDR3 covers 12 residues. The CDR3 DNA sequence: TGTGCCCCCGGGGTGGATAATTCACCCCTCCACTTT. This encodes CAPGVDNSPLHF.

This clone occurred once. The J gene is TRBJ1-1, the V gene TRBV5-1, with a possible D match to TRBD1 (6 bases). V lost 3 bases and J 5 bases, leaving 17 bases between the germline ends. CDR1 SGHRS and CDR2 YFSETQ come from the germline V gene. CDR3 size: 15 residues. This CDR3 reads CASSSGGGPVTEAFF. CDR3 bases: TGCGCCAGCAGCTCTGGGGGCGGGCCGGTAACTGAAGCTTTCTTT.

This chain uses TRBV5-1 with TRBJ2-5; maybe TRBD1 (7 bases). CDR1 and CDR2 from the germline V gene are SGHRS and YFSETQ. V was trimmed by 3 bases and J by 8 bases, leaving 14 bases between them. The CDR3 has 13 amino acids. Here the CDR3 DNA reads TGCGCCAGCAGCTGGGAGGAGGGGGCCACCCAGTACTTC. It is translated as CASSWEEGATQYF.

The chain's CDR3 is CASSIRGDRGTNEQFF. The CDR3 DNA sequence: TGTGCCAGCAGCATCAGGGGGGACAGGGGCACAAATGAGCAGTTCTTC. The chain is built from TRBV9 and TRBJ2-1; 10 nucleotides match TRBD1. The germline CDR1 and CDR2 sequences are SGDLS and YYNGEE. The ends lost 4 bases at V and 7 bases at J; junction bases unmatched: 11. The CDR3 is made up of 16 amino acids.

This chain uses TRBV7-8 with TRBJ1-2, with D perhaps TRBD1 (5 bases). This CDR3 is 14 amino acids long. Trimming took off 4 bases at V and 4 bases at J, with 13 bases between the two ends. The germline gives CDR1 SGHVS, CDR2 FQNEAQ. CDR3 loop: CASSSETVPYGYTF. The CDR3 coding sequence is TGTGCCAGCAGCTCCGAGACAGTCCCCTATGGCTACACCTTC. Combining the CDR3 with reference TRBV7-8 and TRBJ1-2 gives the whole variable domain GAGVSQSPRYKVAKRGQDVALRCDPISGHVSLFWYQQALGQGPEFLTYFQNEAQLDKSGLPSDRFFAERPEGSVSTLKIQRTQQEDSAVYLCASSSETVPYGYTFGSGTRLTVV.

This rearrangement joins TRBV6-1 to TRBJ2-5; 7 bases are shared with TRBD1. The CDR3 has 14 residues. V dropped 7 bases and J dropped 0; count of bases not matched to a gene: 5. CDR1 is MNHNS and CDR2 is SASEGT in the germline V gene. This chain's CDR3 is CASIGRGYQETQYF. The CDR3 nucleotides are TGTGCCAGCATCGGCAGGGGGTACCAAGAGACCCAGTACTTC.

V and J are TRBV7-9 and TRBJ2-4, with 7 bases aligning to TRBD1. The V gene's germline CDR1 is SEHNR and CDR2 FQNEAQ (reference sequence). V lost 5 bases, J lost 0 bases, and 7 bases stayed unmatched. This CDR3 is built from 16 residues. Written as DNA, the CDR3 is TGTGCCAGCAGCCTTACAGGGGCCATAGCCAAAAACATTCAGTACTTC. Protein: CASSLTGAIAKNIQYF.

V usage is TRBV7-3 and J usage is TRBJ1-5, with D perhaps matching TRBD1 (6 bases). This CDR3 comprises 13 residues. V was cut by 5 bases and J by 7 bases, with 12 bases left in between. Germline V CDR1 and CDR2: SGHTA, FQGTGA. CDR3 DNA sequence: TGTGCCAGCAGCCCAGGGGAGGGACAGCCCCAGCATTTT. Its translation: CASSPGEGQPQHF.

The chain links TRBV27 to TRBJ2-3; 8 bases are shared with TRBD2. This CDR3 comprises 17 residues. V trimming: 8 bases; J trimming: 1 base; junction bases outside the gene matches: 14. CDR1 and CDR2 (germline): MNHEY, SMNVEV (reference sequence). The CDR3 reads CASCPKSGGAGTDTQYF. Here the CDR3 DNA reads TGTGCCAGCTGCCCAAAATCGGGGGGGGCTGGCACAGATACGCAGTATTTT.

This clone appeared a single time. V gene TRBV6-5 combines with J gene TRBJ2-5; a weak D match, TRBD1 (6 bases). Germline V gene lookup returns CDR1 MNHEY and CDR2 SVGAGI. The CDR3 runs to 14 residues. Trimming removed 6 bases at V and 6 bases at J, with 17 bases between. The CDR3 loop reads CASRQGPAGQTQYF. CDR3 nucleotide sequence: TGTGCCAGCAGGCAGGGGCCCGCAGGCCAGACCCAGTACTTC.

This clone was seen only once. The junction and the germline gene differ at one end; a read error may be behind it. V gene TRBV9 combines with J gene TRBJ2-3; a weak D match, TRBD1 (5 bases). Germline V lookup: CDR1 SGDLS, CDR2 YYNGEE. This CDR3 comprises 15 residues. The CDR3: CASNVQVGGADTQYF. The CDR3 DNA reads as TGTGCCAGCAACGTACAAGTGGGTGGGGCGGATACGCAGTATTTT.

The chain recombines TRBV27 with TRBJ1-2, with TRBD1 matching over 7 bases. Germline CDR1 is MNHEY and CDR2 is SMNVEV (reference sequence). Trimming at V came to 5 bases and at J to 4 bases, leaving 10 bases not matched to a gene. This CDR3 region has 15 residues. The CDR3 region has the DNA TGTGCCAGCAGTCCATCGCGGACAGGAGTCTATGGCTACACCTTC. It encodes CASSPSRTGVYGYTF.

The chain uses TRBV5-1 and TRBJ1-3; TRBD1 is a possible D gene (5 bases). V gave up 0 bases and J gave up 7 bases, with 11 bases separating them. Germline CDR1 and CDR2: SGHRS and YFSETQ. The CDR3 runs 14 residues. The CDR3 DNA is TGCGCCAGCAGCTTGGCAGGGATTGGTAACACCATATATTTT. Protein product: CASSLAGIGNTIYF.

This chain links TRBV27 with TRBJ1-4; 9 bases agree with TRBD1. With V trimmed by 6 bases and J by 10 bases, 9 bases remained unmatched. This CDR3 comprises 14 residues. Germline V gene lookup returns CDR1 MNHEY and CDR2 SMNVEV (reference sequence). Here the CDR3 reads CASRRSGTGRKLFF. DNA for the CDR3: TGTGCCAGCAGACGTTCTGGGACAGGGCGAAAACTGTTTTTT.

V gene TRBV18 combines with J gene TRBJ1-5, with 9 bases identical to TRBD1. J gave up 2 bases and V 0 bases, and 8 bases lay outside the gene matches. CDR3 size: 18 residues. Germline-derived CDR1 and CDR2 are KGHSH and LQKENI. The CDR3 spells CASSPPGTGLYGNQPQHF. In DNA, the CDR3 is TGTGCCAGCTCACCACCTGGGACAGGGCTTTATGGCAATCAGCCCCAGCATTTT. The variable domain in full, completed from reference TRBV18 and TRBJ1-5, reads NAGVMQNPRHLVRRRGQEARLRCSPMKGHSHVYWYRQLPEEGLKFMVYLQKENIIDESGMPKERFSAEFPKEGPSILRIQQVVRGDSAAYFCASSPPGTGLYGNQPQHFGDGTRLSIL.

This chain uses TRBV5-1 with TRBJ1-6; D gene unclear. In germline, CDR1 is SGHRS, CDR2 YFSETQ. Trimming left V 4 bases short and J 7 bases short, with 15 bases between. The length of the CDR3 is 15 residues. This chain's CDR3 is CASSPRRDVNSPLHF. Here the CDR3 DNA reads TGCGCCAGCAGCCCCCGGAGAGACGTCAATTCACCCCTCCACTTT.

On this clone: Relative to the germline gene, one junction end is altered; a read error may explain this. The same CDR3 arises from other DNA sequences in this sample as well. J is TRBJ1-6 and V is TRBV7-3; D is possibly TRBD1 (6 bases). Germline assignment: CDR1 SGHTA and CDR2 FQGTGA. The CDR3 has 14 residues. The CDR3 protein is CASSPTGGYSPLHF. DNA of the CDR3: TGTGCCAGCAGCCCGACAGGAGGTTATTCACCACTCCACTTT.

CDR3 amino acids: CASSEGRGDYNEQFF. The CDR3 nucleotides are TGTGCCAGCAGTGAAGGCAGGGGGGACTACAATGAGCAGTTCTTC. The chain recombines TRBV2 with TRBJ2-1; tentative D call: TRBD1 (7 bases). The CDR3 has 15 residues. Trimming stripped 1 base from V and 3 bases from J, with 10 bases between. Germline values: CDR1 SNHLY, CDR2 FYNNEI.

This chain uses TRBV6-5 with TRBJ2-1, with TRBD2 identical over 7 bases. The CDR3 totals 16 residues. The germline V gene has CDR1 MNHEY and CDR2 SVGAGI. Trimming took 1 base from V and 7 from J; bases not matched to a gene: 10. In DNA, the CDR3 is TGTGCCAGCAGTTACTTCGCGGGGAGGGTGAGGAATGAGCAGTTCTTC. Amino acid sequence: CASSYFAGRVRNEQFF.

CDR3 in DNA: TGTGCCAGCAGTCATACGACTAGCGGGGGTCATGAGCAGTTCTTC. The encoded protein is CASSHTTSGGHEQFF. The chain combines TRBV27 with TRBJ2-1; 12 bases fit TRBD2. V shed 5 bases, J shed 8 bases, and the junction held 7 bases outside the gene matches. Per germline, CDR1 MNHEY and CDR2 SMNVEV (reference sequence). The CDR3 contains 15 residues.

Only one count was recorded for this clone. The chain joins TRBV6-1 to TRBJ2-1; 7 bases match TRBD1. The V segment lost 2 bases and the J segment 10 bases; nucleotides outside the gene matches: 14. Germline V gives CDR1 MNHNS, CDR2 SASEGT. This CDR3 is built from 16 residues. CDR3 nucleotide sequence: TGTGCCAGCAGTGAACAAGACGGGACAGCCTTTCGGGAGCAGTTCTTC. Amino acids: CASSEQDGTAFREQFF.

V usage is TRBV29-1 and J usage is TRBJ1-3; D not certain. The CDR3 extends over 16 amino acids. Trimming left V 7 bases short and J 0 bases short, with 19 bases between. Per the germline V gene, CDR1 is SQVTM and CDR2 is ANQGSEA. The CDR3 sequence: CSARGWGQYSGNTIYF. CDR3 DNA: TGCAGCGCCCGGGGTTGGGGTCAATACTCTGGAAACACCATATATTTT.